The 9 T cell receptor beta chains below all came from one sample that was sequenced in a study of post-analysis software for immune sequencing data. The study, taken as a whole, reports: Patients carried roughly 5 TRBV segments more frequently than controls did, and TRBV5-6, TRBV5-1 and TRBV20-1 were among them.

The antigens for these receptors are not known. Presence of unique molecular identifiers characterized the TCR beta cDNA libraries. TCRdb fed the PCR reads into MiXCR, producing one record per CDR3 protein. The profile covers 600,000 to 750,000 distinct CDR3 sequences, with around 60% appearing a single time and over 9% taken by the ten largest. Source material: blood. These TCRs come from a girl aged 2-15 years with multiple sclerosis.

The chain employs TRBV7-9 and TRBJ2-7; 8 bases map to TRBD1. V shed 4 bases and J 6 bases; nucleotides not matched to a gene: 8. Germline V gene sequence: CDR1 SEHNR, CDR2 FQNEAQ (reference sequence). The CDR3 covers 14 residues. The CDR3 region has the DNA TGTGCCAGCAGCTCAAGGACAGGGTCAAGCGAGCAGTACTTC. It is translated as CASSSRTGSSEQYF.

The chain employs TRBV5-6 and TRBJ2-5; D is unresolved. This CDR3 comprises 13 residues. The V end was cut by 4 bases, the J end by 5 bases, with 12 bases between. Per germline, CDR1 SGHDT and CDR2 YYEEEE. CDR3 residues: CASSTGSRETQYF. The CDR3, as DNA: TGTGCCAGCAGCACTGGATCAAGGGAGACCCAGTACTTC.

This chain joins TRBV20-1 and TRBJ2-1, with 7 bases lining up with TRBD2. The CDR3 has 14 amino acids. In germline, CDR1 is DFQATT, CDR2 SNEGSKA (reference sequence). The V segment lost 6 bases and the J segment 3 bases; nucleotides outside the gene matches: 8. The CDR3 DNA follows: TGCAGTGCCATAGAGGTAGCGGGCTACAATGAGCAGTTCTTC. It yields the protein CSAIEVAGYNEQFF.

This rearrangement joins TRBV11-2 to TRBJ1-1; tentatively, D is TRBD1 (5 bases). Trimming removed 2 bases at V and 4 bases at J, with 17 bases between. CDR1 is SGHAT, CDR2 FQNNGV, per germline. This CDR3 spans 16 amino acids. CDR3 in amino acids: CASSLFDGGTGTEAFF. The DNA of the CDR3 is TGTGCCAGCAGCTTATTCGATGGGGGGACGGGCACTGAAGCTTTCTTT.

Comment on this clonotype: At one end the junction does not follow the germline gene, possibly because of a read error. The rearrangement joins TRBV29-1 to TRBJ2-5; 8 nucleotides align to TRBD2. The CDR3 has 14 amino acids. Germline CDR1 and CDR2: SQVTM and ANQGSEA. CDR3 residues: CSVGRRLATEIQYF. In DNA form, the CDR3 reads TGCAGCGTTGGTCGGAGACTAGCGACGGAGATCCAGTACTTC.

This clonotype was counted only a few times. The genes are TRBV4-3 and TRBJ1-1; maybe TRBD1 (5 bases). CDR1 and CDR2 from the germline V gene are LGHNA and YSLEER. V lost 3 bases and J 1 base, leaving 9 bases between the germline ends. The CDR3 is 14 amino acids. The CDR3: CASSQGRGNTEAFF. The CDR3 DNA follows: TGCGCCAGCAGCCAGGGACGGGGGAACACTGAAGCTTTCTTT.

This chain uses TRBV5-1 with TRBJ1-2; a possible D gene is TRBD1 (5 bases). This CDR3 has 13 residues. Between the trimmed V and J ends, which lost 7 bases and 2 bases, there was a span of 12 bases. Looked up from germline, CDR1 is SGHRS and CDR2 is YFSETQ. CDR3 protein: CASRGSSNYGYTF. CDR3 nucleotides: TGCGCCAGCCGGGGCAGCTCCAACTATGGCTACACCTTC.

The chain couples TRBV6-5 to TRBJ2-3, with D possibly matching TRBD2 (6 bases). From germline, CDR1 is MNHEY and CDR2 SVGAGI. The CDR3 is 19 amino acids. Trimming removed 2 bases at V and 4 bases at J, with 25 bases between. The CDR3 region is CASSYEVGRGLRVPDTQYF. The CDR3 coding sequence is TGTGCCAGCAGTTACGAAGTCGGGAGAGGATTGCGGGTCCCAGATACGCAGTATTTT.

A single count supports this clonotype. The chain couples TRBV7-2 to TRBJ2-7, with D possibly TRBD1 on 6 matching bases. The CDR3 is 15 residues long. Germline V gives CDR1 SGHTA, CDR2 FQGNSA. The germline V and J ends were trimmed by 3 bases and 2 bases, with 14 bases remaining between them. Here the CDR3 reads CASSFGPTGTYEQYV. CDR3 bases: TGTGCCAGCAGCTTCGGGCCTACAGGGACCTACGAGCAGTACGTC.